The 19 T cell receptor beta chains reported below all come from one sample, sequenced in a study of OX40 agonist ivuxolimab in advanced cancers. Profiling relied on immunoSEQ multiplex PCR, and the TCRdb table lists in-frame clones only, not all of them. Of 45,000 to 60,000 clones listed, roughly nine tenths were seen once; the top ten hold 5% to 7%. The specimen was CD4+ or CD8+ T cells sorted from blood, collected in a trial of the OX40 agonist ivuxolimab. The source of these receptors is an adult with an advanced solid tumor such as melanoma, head and neck, liver or kidney cancer.

This clone was detected only a few times. This chain links TRBV29-1 with TRBJ2-1; tentatively, D is TRBD2 (6 bases). There are 14 residues in the CDR3. Germline CDR1 reads SQVTM; CDR2 reads ANQGSEA. V lost 4 bases and J 6 bases, leaving 16 bases between the germline ends. The CDR3 here is CSVAGTPRGNEQFF. CDR3 DNA sequence: TGCAGCGTTGCTGGGACTCCCCGAGGCAATGAGCAGTTCTTC.

The rearrangement uses TRBV5-6 and TRBJ1-3, with 7 bases fitting TRBD1. This CDR3 region has 14 residues. V gave up 3 bases and J gave up 6 bases; unmatched junction bases: 6. Germline V lookup: CDR1 SGHDT, CDR2 YYEEEE. CDR3: CASSYPRGENTIYF. Here the CDR3 DNA reads TGTGCCAGCAGCTACCCCAGGGGGGAAAACACCATATATTTT.

V usage is TRBV6-5 and J usage is TRBJ2-2; D is unclear. The length of the CDR3 is 15 residues. With 2 bases removed from V and 2 bases from J, the gap between germline ends came to 9 bases. CDR1 MNHEY and CDR2 SVGAGI come from the germline V gene. This CDR3 reads CASSYGLGNTGELFF. The CDR3 bases are TGTGCCAGCAGTTACGGATTGGGAAACACCGGGGAGCTGTTTTTT.

The V and J genes are TRBV10-3 and TRBJ1-3; tentative D call: TRBD1 (5 bases). The V gene lost 6 bases and the J gene lost 7 bases, with 19 bases spanning the gap. Per germline, CDR1 ENHRY and CDR2 SYGVKD. This CDR3 contains 15 residues. CDR3 sequence reads: CAISGTIFSENTIYF. In DNA, the CDR3 is TGTGCCATCAGCGGGACCATCTTTTCGGAGAACACCATATATTTT.

This chain uses TRBV27 with TRBJ1-2; D remains ambiguous. Germline lookup yields CDR1 MNHEY and CDR2 SMNVEV (reference sequence). V shed 3 bases and J shed 1 base, with 6 bases lying between them. The CDR3 spans 13 residues. The CDR3 region is CASSFQINYGYTF. CDR3 nucleotide sequence: TGTGCCAGCAGTTTTCAAATTAACTATGGCTACACCTTC.

The chain has TRBV7-2 and TRBJ2-1, with a tentative D call TRBD2 (6 bases). The CDR3 loop spans 13 amino acids. The germline V gene encodes CDR1 SGHTA and CDR2 FQGNSA. Trimming left V 2 bases short and J 8 bases short, with 10 bases between. CDR3 region: CASSLKGGDEQFF. As DNA, the CDR3 is TGTGCCAGCAGCTTAAAGGGCGGGGATGAGCAGTTCTTC.

V is TRBV28 and J is TRBJ2-7, with D perhaps TRBD2 (5 bases). In germline, CDR1 is MDHEN, CDR2 SYDVKM. CDR3 length: 14 amino acids. Between the trimmed V and J ends, which lost 6 bases and 4 bases, there was a span of 16 bases. The CDR3 DNA reads TGTGCCAGCAGCCTATTAAGCGGATTTTACGAGCAGTACGTC. Translation gives CASSLLSGFYEQYV.

This chain uses TRBV4-1 with TRBJ2-5; D gene ambiguous. V was clipped by 1 base and J by 2 bases, with 5 bases between them. This CDR3 is built from 13 residues. CDR1 and CDR2 from the germline V gene are MGHRA and YSYEKL. The chain's CDR3 is CASSQGPQETQYF. DNA of the CDR3: TGCGCCAGCAGCCAAGGGCCTCAAGAGACCCAGTACTTC.

This sequence joins TRBV5-5 and TRBJ2-7; D might be TRBD2 (5 bases). The germline gives CDR1 SGHKS, CDR2 YYEKEE (reference sequence). The CDR3 is 14 residues long. Trimming removed 3 bases from V and 2 bases from J, with 12 bases in between. CDR3 loop: CASSSPGIAYEQYF. CDR3 nucleotides: TGTGCCAGCAGCTCTCCCGGGATTGCCTACGAGCAGTACTTC.

The J gene is TRBJ2-7, the V gene TRBV28, with 10 bases lining up with TRBD1. Germline-derived CDR1 and CDR2 are MDHEN and SYDVKM. V was clipped by 3 bases and J by 2 bases; unmatched bases: 4. CDR3 length: 15 residues. This CDR3 reads CASSLGTGVTYEQYF. In DNA, the CDR3 is TGTGCCAGCAGTTTGGGGACAGGGGTAACCTACGAGCAGTACTTC.

This chain connects TRBV28 to TRBJ1-6; D remains ambiguous. Trimming took off 5 bases at V and 1 base at J, with 15 bases between the two ends. The CDR3 covers 17 residues. CDR1 is MDHEN and CDR2 is SYDVKM in the germline V gene. The CDR3: CASSQGRGWSYNSPLHF. DNA for the CDR3: TGTGCCAGCAGTCAAGGACGTGGTTGGTCCTATAATTCACCCCTCCACTTT.

The chain links TRBV4-2 to TRBJ2-1; D unresolved. Germline CDR1 is LGHNA and CDR2 is YNFKEQ. Trimming shortened V by 2 bases and J by 6 bases, and 2 bases separated the two germline ends. The CDR3 is 11 residues long. The CDR3 DNA is TGTGCCAGCAGCCAAAGCAATGAGCAGTTCTTC. Its translation: CASSQSNEQFF.

V and J are TRBV10-1 and TRBJ1-3, with 8 nucleotides matching TRBD1. The CDR3 contains 17 residues. The J segment lost 3 bases and the V segment lost 0 bases, leaving 7 bases of the junction unmatched. The germline V gene encodes CDR1 WNHNN and CDR2 SYGVQD (reference sequence). In DNA form, the CDR3 reads TGCGCCAGCAGTGAGTCGCGGGACAGGCGAATTGGAAACACCATATATTTT. Its translation is CASSESRDRRIGNTIYF.

This clone occurred once. The chain uses TRBV9 and TRBJ1-1; the match to TRBD1 covers 7 bases. This CDR3 is 15 amino acids long. Germline assignment: CDR1 SGDLS and CDR2 YYNGEE. With 6 bases clipped from V and 2 bases from J, the junction kept 10 bases outside the gene matches. The CDR3 is CASKTDDRVNTEAFF. The CDR3 coding sequence is TGTGCCAGCAAAACTGACGACAGGGTAAACACTGAAGCTTTCTTT.

V and J are TRBV11-1 and TRBJ2-5; 8 bases fit TRBD1. V lost 0 bases, J lost 5 bases, and 8 bases stayed unmatched. Germline V gives CDR1 SGHAT, CDR2 FQDESV (reference sequence). The CDR3 has 16 residues. The CDR3 nucleotides are TGTGCCAGCAGCTTAGCCCAGGGGGCGATTGGGGAGACCCAGTACTTC. Protein product: CASSLAQGAIGETQYF.

This sequence joins TRBV11-3 and TRBJ1-3; no definite D call. This CDR3 is built from 15 residues. The V end lost 0 bases, the J end lost 1 base, and 7 bases lay between the germline ends. Germline CDR1 SGHNT, CDR2 YENEEA. As DNA, the CDR3 is TGTGCCAGCAGCTTAGATGAGCGGTCTGGAAACACCATATATTTT. This translates into CASSLDERSGNTIYF.

The chain is built from TRBV19 and TRBJ2-7; the match to TRBD1 covers 9 bases. CDR1 and CDR2 (germline): LNHDA, SQIVND (reference sequence). The CDR3 has 16 amino acids. V trimming: 5 bases; J trimming: 4 bases; junction bases outside the gene matches: 12. CDR3 residues: CASSFEGTGTGYEQYF. CDR3 DNA sequence: TGTGCCAGTAGTTTCGAAGGGACTGGGACAGGGTACGAGCAGTACTTC.

The chain is built from TRBV9 and TRBJ1-2; D gene ambiguous. Trimming shortened V by 3 bases and J by 6 bases, and 24 bases separated the two germline ends. This CDR3 is built from 17 residues. The germline V gene has CDR1 SGDLS and CDR2 YYNGEE. As DNA, the CDR3 is TGTGCCAGCAGCGAGCAACTCGCCTTACTTTCTCCAAATGGCTACACCTTC. It is translated as CASSEQLALLSPNGYTF.

The V and J genes are TRBV4-2 and TRBJ1-1; 8 bases align to TRBD1. Looked up from germline, CDR1 is LGHNA and CDR2 is YNFKEQ. The CDR3 is 14 residues long. The V gene end was trimmed by 1 base and the J gene end by 4 bases; junction bases not matched to a gene: 2. In nucleotides, the CDR3 is TGTGCCAGCAGCCAAGGGACAGGGCCCACTGAAGCTTTCTTT. Protein: CASSQGTGPTEAFF.